Each of the 22 T cell receptor beta chains below was sequenced from the same sample in a study of blood T cell repertoires in COVID-19. Assay: immunoSEQ multiplex PCR; the TCRdb copy retains only in-frame clones and omits some. The sample lists over 250,000 clones, around 90% occurring once. Sequenced: peripheral blood. The origin of the receptors is a woman aged 30 to 39 with acute or convalescent COVID-19.

This clone has a single count. This chain uses TRBV7-2 with TRBJ1-4; D is unresolved. Looked up from germline, CDR1 is SGHTA and CDR2 is FQGNSA. The CDR3 runs to 13 residues. The ends were cut back, 7 bases at V and 3 bases at J, with 9 bases in the middle. The CDR3 sequence: CASNRRANEKLFF. Written as DNA, the CDR3 is TGTGCCAGCAACCGTCGGGCTAATGAAAAACTGTTTTTT.

The table lists this clone with a count of one. The chain recombines TRBV6-2 or TRBV6-3 with TRBJ2-7; tentative D call: TRBD2 (5 bases). V was shortened by 2 bases and J by 3 bases, with 20 bases between the two germline ends. Germline V gene data show CDR1 as MNHEY and CDR2 as SVGEGT. The CDR3 has 17 residues. This CDR3 is CASSYIPGSLIGYEQYF. CDR3 bases: TGTGCCAGCAGTTACATACCTGGGAGCCTAATCGGCTACGAGCAGTACTTC.

The V call is TRBV13, the J call TRBJ1-1; a possible D gene is TRBD1 (5 bases). Germline V gene lookup returns CDR1 PRHDT and CDR2 FYEKMQ (reference sequence). The CDR3 length is 14 residues. The ends were cut back, 2 bases at V and 5 bases at J, with 12 bases in the middle. The CDR3 sequence is CASSLSGGRTEAFF. Here the CDR3 DNA reads TGTGCCAGCAGCTTATCCGGGGGTCGGACTGAAGCTTTCTTT.

This clone was seen a single time. V is TRBV19 and J is TRBJ2-3; unclear D gene. Germline lookup yields CDR1 LNHDA and CDR2 SQIVND (reference sequence). The V end lost 5 bases, the J end lost 0 bases, and 12 bases lay between the germline ends. This CDR3 has 15 amino acids. As DNA, the CDR3 is TGTGCCAGTAGTCTGTCGTTGCAGAGCACAGATACGCAGTATTTT. Protein product: CASSLSLQSTDTQYF.

The gene calls are TRBV11-2 and TRBJ2-7; TRBD1 is a possible D gene (5 bases). The V gene's germline CDR1 is SGHAT and CDR2 FQNNGV. The CDR3 length is 15 residues. V lost 1 base to trimming and J lost 5 bases, with 15 bases between them. The CDR3 sequence is CASSLGWAGYNEQYF. In DNA, the CDR3 is TGTGCCAGCAGCTTAGGATGGGCAGGGTACAACGAGCAGTACTTC.

For this clone: The sample carries other DNA sequences with the same CDR3. The CDR3 DNA reads TGTGCCAGCAGCCAACAGGGAGGAGCTTTCTTT. Its protein is CASSQQGGAFF. The chain has TRBV3-1 (or the pseudogene TRBV3-2) and TRBJ1-1; tentative D call: TRBD1 (5 bases). Germline loops: CDR1 LGHDT, CDR2 YNNKEL (reference sequence). The V gene lost 2 bases and the J gene lost 10 bases, with 8 bases spanning the gap. The CDR3 length is 11 residues.

The CDR3 protein is CASSFGQVGNTIYF. The CDR3 DNA reads as TGTGCCAGCAGCTTTGGACAGGTCGGAAACACCATATATTTT. This chain connects TRBV7-2 to TRBJ1-3; 7 bases are shared with TRBD1. Germline assignment: CDR1 SGHTA and CDR2 FQGNSA. The V gene end was trimmed by 3 bases and the J gene end by 4 bases; junction bases not matched to a gene: 3. CDR3 length equals 14 residues. The entire variable domain, with the rest obtained from reference TRBV7-2 and TRBJ1-3, is as follows: GAGVSQSPSNKVTEKGKDVELRCDPISGHTALYWYRQSLGQGLEFLIYFQGNSAPDKSGLPSDRFSAERTGGSVSTLTIQRTQQEDSAVYLCASSFGQVGNTIYFGEGSWLTVV.

This chain uses TRBV7-8 with TRBJ1-1; possibly TRBD1 for D (5 bases). CDR1 and CDR2 from the germline V gene are SGHVS and FQNEAQ. CDR3 size: 16 residues. Deletions cut 5 bases from V and 4 bases from J, with 20 bases between. In DNA form, the CDR3 reads TGTGCCAGCAGCCTGCATCCAGGGTCCTTGGCCACTGAAGCTTTCTTT. Translation gives CASSLHPGSLATEAFF. The variable domain in full, completed from reference TRBV7-8 and TRBJ1-1, reads GAGVSQSPRYKVAKRGQDVALRCDPISGHVSLFWYQQALGQGPEFLTYFQNEAQLDKSGLPSDRFFAERPEGSVSTLKIQRTQQEDSAVYLCASSLHPGSLATEAFFGQGTRLTVV.

The chain is built from TRBV5-1 and TRBJ2-3, with D tentatively TRBD2 (5 bases). Per the germline V gene, CDR1 is SGHRS and CDR2 is YFSETQ. The CDR3 has 15 amino acids. The V gene lost 4 bases and the J gene lost 4 bases, with 16 bases spanning the gap. The CDR3 sequence: CASSAYEGGADTQYF. CDR3 DNA: TGCGCCAGCAGCGCCTACGAGGGTGGCGCAGATACGCAGTATTTT.

The V gene is TRBV30, the J gene TRBJ2-7; 8 bases fit TRBD1. V lost 6 bases and J lost 2; bases outside the gene matches: 9. Germline CDR1 reads GTSNPN; CDR2 reads SVGIG (reference sequence). The CDR3 is made up of 14 amino acids. This CDR3 is CACLGDRRTYEQYF. The CDR3 DNA follows: TGTGCCTGCCTTGGGGACAGGAGGACCTACGAGCAGTACTTC.

The chain uses TRBV6-6 and TRBJ1-6, with 7 nucleotides matching TRBD1. After removal of 5 bases from V and 0 bases from J, the junction contained 10 bases not matched to a gene. The CDR3 is 18 residues long. Per the germline V gene, CDR1 is MNHNY and CDR2 is SVGAGI (reference sequence). CDR3: CASSRKTGLSSYNSPLHF. CDR3 in DNA: TGTGCCAGCAGTCGAAAGACAGGGCTCAGCTCCTATAATTCACCCCTCCACTTT.

This rearrangement joins TRBV2 to TRBJ1-5; D unresolved. Germline CDR1 and CDR2: SNHLY and FYNNEI. The CDR3 is 14 residues long. V was trimmed by 6 bases and J by 7 bases, leaving 16 bases between them. DNA for the CDR3: TGTGCCAGCAGATCCGTGGCATCCAGGCAGCCCCAGCATTTT. Its translation is CASRSVASRQPQHF.

This rearrangement joins TRBV30 to TRBJ2-5; 8 bases map to TRBD2. V was clipped by 4 bases and J by 6 bases; unmatched bases: 10. Germline V lookup: CDR1 GTSNPN, CDR2 SVGIG (reference sequence). The CDR3 totals 14 residues. This chain's CDR3 is CAWTPPSGRKTQYF. The CDR3 nucleotides read TGTGCCTGGACACCCCCAAGCGGGAGAAAGACCCAGTACTTC.

V is TRBV7-2 and J is TRBJ2-7; D perhaps matches TRBD2 (6 bases). Germline CDR1 SGHTA, CDR2 FQGNSA. The CDR3 covers 14 residues. V was trimmed by 2 bases and J by 3 bases, leaving 11 bases between them. DNA of the CDR3: TGTGCCAGCAGCTTAAAGAGACTAGGCTACGAGCAGTACTTC. It translates to CASSLKRLGYEQYF.

V is TRBV5-4 and J is TRBJ1-1; 9 bases align to TRBD1. The trim removed 0 bases at V and 11 bases at J, leaving 11 bases unmatched. CDR1 and CDR2 from the germline V gene are SGHNT and YYREEE (reference sequence). This CDR3 region has 15 residues. CDR3 in amino acids: CASSLGGQGTPWAFF. In DNA form, the CDR3 reads TGTGCCAGCAGCTTGGGGGGACAGGGAACCCCCTGGGCTTTCTTT.

The V call is TRBV7-9, the J call TRBJ2-7, with TRBD1 as a possible D gene (5 bases). V was shortened by 2 bases and J by 5 bases, with 13 bases between the two germline ends. Germline V gene data show CDR1 as SEHNR and CDR2 as FQNEAQ (reference sequence). This CDR3 is built from 14 residues. The CDR3 nucleotides are TGTGCCAGCAGCTTAACTACGCAGGGTGACGAGCAGTACTTC. This translates into CASSLTTQGDEQYF.

V gene TRBV18 combines with J gene TRBJ2-7; a weak D match, TRBD1 (6 bases). The CDR3 spans 14 residues. The V gene lost 3 bases and the J gene lost 7 bases, with 16 bases spanning the gap. From germline, CDR1 is KGHSH and CDR2 LQKENI. The CDR3, as DNA: TGTGCCAGCTCACCCACAGGGCCCTTGGGGGAGCAGTACTTC. It specifies CASSPTGPLGEQYF.

This clone was counted once. This sample includes further DNA sequences coding for the same CDR3. CDR3: CSVGGLGQPQHF. CDR3 nucleotides: TGCAGCGTTGGAGGGTTGGGCCAGCCCCAGCATTTT. This sequence joins TRBV29-1 and TRBJ1-5; D is ambiguous. The CDR3 has 12 residues. V was cut by 4 bases and J by 7 bases, with 11 bases left in between. Looked up from germline, CDR1 is SQVTM and CDR2 is ANQGSEA.

V gene TRBV7-8 combines with J gene TRBJ1-5, with D perhaps TRBD1 (6 bases). The V gene's germline CDR1 is SGHVS and CDR2 FQNEAQ. CDR3 length equals 15 residues. V was trimmed by 2 bases and J by 6 bases, leaving 14 bases between them. The CDR3, as DNA: TGTGCCAGCAGCTTACAACAGGGCGTCGGTCAGCCCCAGCATTTT. It is translated as CASSLQQGVGQPQHF.

The V call is TRBV30, the J call TRBJ1-3; tentative D call: TRBD1 (5 bases). Germline V gene lookup returns CDR1 GTSNPN and CDR2 SVGIG (reference sequence). The CDR3 runs to 14 residues. Between the trimmed V and J ends, which lost 3 bases and 3 bases, there was a span of 12 bases. DNA of the CDR3: TGTGCCTGGAGCCTGGGGCTAGGTGGAAACACCATATATTTT. This translates into CAWSLGLGGNTIYF.

The chain has TRBV27 and TRBJ2-3; no reliable D call. Trimming took off 2 bases at V and 0 bases at J, with 9 bases between the two ends. This CDR3 region has 15 residues. The V gene's germline CDR1 is MNHEY and CDR2 SMNVEV (reference sequence). In nucleotides, the CDR3 is TGTGCCAGCAGTTTAATTAGAGCTAGCACAGATACGCAGTATTTT. Translation: CASSLIRASTDTQYF.

The chain carries TRBV19 and TRBJ1-2; 10 bases line up with TRBD1. Germline V gene sequence: CDR1 LNHDA, CDR2 SQIVND (reference sequence). The CDR3 totals 14 residues. The V segment lost 6 bases and the J segment 3 bases; nucleotides outside the gene matches: 4. The DNA for the CDR3 is TGTGCCAGTAGCTCGGGACAGGGGCACTATGGCTACACCTTC. Translating gives CASSSGQGHYGYTF. Supplemented by reference TRBV19 and TRBJ1-2, the full variable domain reads DGGITQSPKYLFRKEGQNVTLSCEQNLNHDAMYWYRQDPGQGLRLIYYSQIVNDFQKGDIAEGYSVSREKKESFPLTVTSAQKNPTAFYLCASSSGQGHYGYTFGSGTRLTVV.